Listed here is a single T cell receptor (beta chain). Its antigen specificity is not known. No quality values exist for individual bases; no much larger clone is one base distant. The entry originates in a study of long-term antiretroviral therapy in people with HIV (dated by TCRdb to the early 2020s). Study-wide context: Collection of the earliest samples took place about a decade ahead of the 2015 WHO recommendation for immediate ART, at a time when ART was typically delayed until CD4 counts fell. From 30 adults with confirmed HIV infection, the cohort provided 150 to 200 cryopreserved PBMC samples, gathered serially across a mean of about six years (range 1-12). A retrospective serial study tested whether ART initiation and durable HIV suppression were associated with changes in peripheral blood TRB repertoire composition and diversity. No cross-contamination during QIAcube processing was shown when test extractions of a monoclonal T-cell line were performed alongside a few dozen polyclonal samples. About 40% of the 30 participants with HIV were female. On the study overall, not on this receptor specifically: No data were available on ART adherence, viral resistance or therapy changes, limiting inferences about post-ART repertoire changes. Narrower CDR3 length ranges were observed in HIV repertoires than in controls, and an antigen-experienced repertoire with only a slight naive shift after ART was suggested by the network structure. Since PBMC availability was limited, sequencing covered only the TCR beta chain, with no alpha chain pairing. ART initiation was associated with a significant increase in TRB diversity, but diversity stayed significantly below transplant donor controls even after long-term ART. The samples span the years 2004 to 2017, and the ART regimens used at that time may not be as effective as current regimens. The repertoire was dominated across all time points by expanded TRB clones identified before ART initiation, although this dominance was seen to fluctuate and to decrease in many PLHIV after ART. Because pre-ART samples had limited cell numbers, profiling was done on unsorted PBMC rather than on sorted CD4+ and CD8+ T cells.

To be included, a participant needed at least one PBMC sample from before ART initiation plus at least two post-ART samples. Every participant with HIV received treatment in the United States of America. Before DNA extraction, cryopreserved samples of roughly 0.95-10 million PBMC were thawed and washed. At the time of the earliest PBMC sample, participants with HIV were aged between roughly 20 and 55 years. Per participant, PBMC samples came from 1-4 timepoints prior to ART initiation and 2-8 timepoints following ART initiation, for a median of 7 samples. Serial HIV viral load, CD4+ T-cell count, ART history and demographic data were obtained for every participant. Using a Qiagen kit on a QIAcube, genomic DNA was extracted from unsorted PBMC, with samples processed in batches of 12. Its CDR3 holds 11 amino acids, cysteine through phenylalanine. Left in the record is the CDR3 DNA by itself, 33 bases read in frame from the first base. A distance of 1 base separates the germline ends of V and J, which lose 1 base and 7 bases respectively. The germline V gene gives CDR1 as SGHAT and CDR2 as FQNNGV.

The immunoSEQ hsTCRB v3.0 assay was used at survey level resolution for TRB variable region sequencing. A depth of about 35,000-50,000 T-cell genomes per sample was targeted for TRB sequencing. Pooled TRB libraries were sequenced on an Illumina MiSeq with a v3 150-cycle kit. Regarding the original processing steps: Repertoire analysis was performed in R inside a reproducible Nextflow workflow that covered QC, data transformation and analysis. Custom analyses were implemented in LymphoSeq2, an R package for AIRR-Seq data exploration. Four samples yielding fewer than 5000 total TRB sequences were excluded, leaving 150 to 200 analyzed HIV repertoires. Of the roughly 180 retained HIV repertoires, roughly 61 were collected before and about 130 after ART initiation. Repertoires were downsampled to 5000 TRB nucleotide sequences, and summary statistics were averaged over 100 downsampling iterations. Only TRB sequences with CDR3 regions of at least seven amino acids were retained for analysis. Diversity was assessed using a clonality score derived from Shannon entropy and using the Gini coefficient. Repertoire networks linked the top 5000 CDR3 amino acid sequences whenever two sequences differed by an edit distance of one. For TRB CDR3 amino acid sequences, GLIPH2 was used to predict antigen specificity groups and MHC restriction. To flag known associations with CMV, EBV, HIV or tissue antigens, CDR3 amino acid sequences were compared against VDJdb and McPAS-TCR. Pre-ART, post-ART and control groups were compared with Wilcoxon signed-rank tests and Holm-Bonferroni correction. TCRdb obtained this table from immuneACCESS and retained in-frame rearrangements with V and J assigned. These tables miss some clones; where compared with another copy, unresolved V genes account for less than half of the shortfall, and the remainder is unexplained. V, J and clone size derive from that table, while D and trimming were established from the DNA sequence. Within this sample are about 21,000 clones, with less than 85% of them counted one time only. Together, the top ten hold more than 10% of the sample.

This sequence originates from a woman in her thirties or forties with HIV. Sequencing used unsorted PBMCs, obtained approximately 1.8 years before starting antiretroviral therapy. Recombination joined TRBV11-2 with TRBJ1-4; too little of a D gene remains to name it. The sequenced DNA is TGTGCCAGCAGCTTAGGTGAAAAACTGTTTTTT. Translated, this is CASSLGEKLFF.